Presented here are 8 T cell receptor beta chains from one specimen sequenced in a study of CD8 T cells in Susac syndrome. Random hexamers primed reverse transcription of about 0.5 to 1 ug RNA. TCRdb recomputed calls from the immunoSEQ multiplex PCR reads with MiXCR, one row per CDR3 protein. This sample has around 130,000 distinct CDR3 sequences, with around 95% found just once. Sequenced sample: CD4+ T cells from PBMCs. The receptors here all came from a human donor with multiple sclerosis.

The V and J genes are TRBV28 and TRBJ2-7; 10 nucleotides match TRBD2. V lost 6 bases and J lost 5; bases outside the gene matches: 13. The germline CDR1 and CDR2 sequences are MDHEN and SYDVKM. The CDR3 spans 16 residues. CDR3 nucleotide sequence: TGTGCCAGCAGGCCCCCCAACATACTAGCGGGGCACGAGCAGTACTTC. It encodes CASRPPNILAGHEQYF. The full variable domain, rest sourced from reference TRBV28 and TRBJ2-7, is DVKVTQSSRYLVKRTGEKVFLECVQDMDHENMFWYRQDPGLGLRLIYFSYDVKMKEKGDIPEGYSVSREKKERFSLILESASTNQTSMYLCASRPPNILAGHEQYFGPGTRLTVT.

The V gene is TRBV28, the J gene TRBJ2-7; D gene uncertain. Germline V lookup: CDR1 MDHEN, CDR2 SYDVKM. The CDR3 length is 13 residues. V gave up 6 bases and J gave up 6 bases, with 15 bases separating them. As DNA, the CDR3 is TGTGCCAGCAGCGCAGCGAATCTCCGCGAGCAGTACTTC. Its translation is CASSAANLREQYF.

This chain joins TRBV30 and TRBJ2-7; tentatively, D is TRBD1 (6 bases). V was clipped by 5 bases and J by 4 bases, with 12 bases between them. The germline gives CDR1 GTSNPN, CDR2 SVGIG (reference sequence). The CDR3 runs to 12 residues. CDR3 residues: CAWGGHLYEQYF. The DNA of the CDR3 is TGTGCCTGGGGGGGACACCTGTACGAGCAGTACTTC.

The rearrangement links TRBV20-1 to TRBJ2-7; possibly TRBD1 or TRBD2 for D (5 bases each). The CDR3 is 14 residues long. The V end lost 4 bases, the J end lost 4 bases, and 17 bases lay between the germline ends. Germline CDR1 DFQATT, CDR2 SNEGSKA (reference sequence). The CDR3 protein is CSAMPLVGEYEQYF. CDR3 DNA sequence: TGCAGTGCTATGCCCCTGGTAGGGGAGTACGAGCAGTACTTC.

The V call is TRBV11-2, the J call TRBJ2-1, with no clear D. The V gene lost 1 base and the J gene lost 9 bases, with 7 bases spanning the gap. CDR3 length equals 12 residues. From germline, CDR1 is SGHAT and CDR2 FQNNGV. CDR3 nucleotide sequence: TGTGCCAGCAGCTTAGTCACGGGTGAGCAGTTCTTC. Translation gives CASSLVTGEQFF.

CDR3 sequence reads: CATSRDGVAVSETQYF. As DNA, the CDR3 is TGTGCCACCAGCAGAGATGGAGTGGCGGTCTCAGAGACCCAGTACTTC. The rearrangement links TRBV15 to TRBJ2-5, with D uncertain. The CDR3 has 16 amino acids. The germline V gene has CDR1 LNHNV and CDR2 YYDKDF (reference sequence). V gave up 0 bases and J gave up 4 bases, with 15 bases separating them. Supplemented by reference TRBV15 and TRBJ2-5, the full variable domain reads DAMVIQNPRYQVTQFGKPVTLSCSQTLNHNVMYWYQQKSSQAPKLLFHYYDKDFNNEADTPDNFQSRRPNTSFCFLDIRSPGLGDTAMYLCATSRDGVAVSETQYFGPGTRLLVL.

The gene calls are TRBV5-8 and TRBJ1-5; 7 bases agree with TRBD1. CDR3 size: 16 residues. The trim removed 5 bases at V and 2 bases at J, leaving 10 bases unmatched. The V gene's germline CDR1 is SGHTS and CDR2 YDEGEE. The CDR3 here is CASRSALGQRNQPQHF. For the CDR3, the DNA is TGTGCCAGCAGGTCGGCCCTGGGACAGCGCAATCAGCCCCAGCATTTT.

The chain joins TRBV29-1 to TRBJ2-1; possibly TRBD1 for D (5 bases). Germline assignment: CDR1 SQVTM and CDR2 ANQGSEA. The CDR3 loop spans 13 amino acids. The V end was cut by 6 bases, the J end by 0 bases, with 9 bases between. CDR3 amino acids: CSVQTASYNEQFF. CDR3 DNA: TGCAGCGTCCAGACAGCCTCCTACAATGAGCAGTTCTTC.